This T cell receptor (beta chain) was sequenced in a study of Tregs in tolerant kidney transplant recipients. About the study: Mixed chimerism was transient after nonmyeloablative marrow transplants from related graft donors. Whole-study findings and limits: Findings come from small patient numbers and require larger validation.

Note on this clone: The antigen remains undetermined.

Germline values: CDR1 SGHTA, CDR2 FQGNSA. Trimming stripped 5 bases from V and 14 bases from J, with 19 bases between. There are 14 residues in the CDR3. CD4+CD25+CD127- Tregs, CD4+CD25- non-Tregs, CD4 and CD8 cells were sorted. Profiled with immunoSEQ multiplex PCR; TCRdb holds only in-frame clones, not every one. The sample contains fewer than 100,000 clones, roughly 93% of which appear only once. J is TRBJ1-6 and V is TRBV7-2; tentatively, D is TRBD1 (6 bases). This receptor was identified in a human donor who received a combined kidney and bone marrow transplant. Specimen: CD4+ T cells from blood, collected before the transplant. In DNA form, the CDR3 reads TGTGCCAGCAGCCGGGACATTCGGGTTTATGCCCTCCACTTT. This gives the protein CASSRDIRVYALHF.